Following are 22 T cell receptor beta chains from one sample sequenced in a study of regulatory T cells in long-lasting Graves disease. With iRepertoire HTBI primers and Arm-PCR of CDR3 regions, TCR beta libraries were built. TCRdb independently ran MiXCR on the multiplex PCR reads; one entry per CDR3 protein. The repertoire holds roughly 320,000 distinct CDR3 sequences, with 15% to 20% as singletons. This sample's time point: newly diagnosed GD, antithyroid drugs for less than 3 months. PBMCs provided the RNA from which the TCR library was made. The sample also formed part of further work on T cells in Graves' hyperthyroidism and ophthalmopathy.

Sequences were derived from peripheral blood mononuclear cells (PBMCs), sampled at new diagnosis, from a patient treated with antithyroid drugs. The source is a man aged 35 to 55 with Graves disease.

In its sample, this clonotype was seen many times. The chain links TRBV6-1 to TRBJ2-7; 10 bases fit TRBD1. The V and J ends lost 6 bases and 5 bases, in that order; junction bases with no gene match: 10. The CDR3 is 15 residues long. Germline CDR1 reads MNHNS; CDR2 reads SASEGT. The CDR3, as DNA: TGTGCCAGCAGAAAACCCGGGACAGGGGAAAACGAGCAGTACTTC. Translated: CASRKPGTGENEQYF.

This clonotype was recorded many times. The chain carries TRBV5-1 and TRBJ2-3; TRBD2 agrees at 13 bases. The CDR3 runs to 16 residues. CDR1 is SGHRS and CDR2 is YFSETQ in the germline V gene. V lost 1 base, J lost 4 bases, and 3 bases stayed unmatched. CDR3 coding DNA: TGCGCCAGCAGCTTGACTAGCGGGAGGGTTTCAGATACGCAGTATTTT. Amino acids: CASSLTSGRVSDTQYF.

This clonotype was recorded at least ten times. The V gene is TRBV6-1, the J gene TRBJ1-1; D is unclear. The CDR3 is made up of 13 amino acids. Trimming took off 1 base at V and 3 bases at J, with 6 bases between the two ends. In germline, CDR1 is MNHNS, CDR2 SASEGT. The CDR3 bases are TGTGCCAGCAGTGAAGGTCTCTACACTGAAGCTTTCTTT. This encodes CASSEGLYTEAFF.

This clonotype has a handful of counts. The rearrangement uses TRBV19 and TRBJ2-1; tentative D call: TRBD1 (5 bases). The germline gives CDR1 LNHDA, CDR2 SQIVND (reference sequence). There are 15 residues in the CDR3. V gave up 1 base and J gave up 4 bases, with 11 bases separating them. CDR3 sequence: CASSIAQGIYNEQFF. The CDR3 DNA reads as TGTGCCAGTAGTATAGCCCAGGGAATTTACAATGAGCAGTTCTTC. Based on the CDR3 plus reference TRBV19 and TRBJ2-1, the full variable domain is DGGITQSPKYLFRKEGQNVTLSCEQNLNHDAMYWYRQDPGQGLRLIYYSQIVNDFQKGDIAEGYSVSREKKESFPLTVTSAQKNPTAFYLCASSIAQGIYNEQFFGPGTRLTVL.

This clonotype has a count of ten or more. This chain links TRBV28 with TRBJ1-2; unclear D gene. The ends were cut back, 6 bases at V and 5 bases at J, with 10 bases in the middle. CDR3 length: 12 residues. Germline V lookup: CDR1 MDHEN, CDR2 SYDVKM. CDR3 nucleotides: TGTGCCAGCAGCCCCTTGGGGTATGGCTACACCTTC. This translates into CASSPLGYGYTF.

The chain employs TRBV28 and TRBJ2-3, with 11 bases matching TRBD1. This CDR3 is built from 16 residues. In germline, CDR1 is MDHEN, CDR2 SYDVKM. Trimming cost V 5 bases and J 4 bases; bases outside gene matches: 8. The CDR3 sequence is CASSITGTGGPDTQYF. In DNA, the CDR3 is TGTGCCAGCAGTATAACCGGGACAGGGGGGCCAGATACGCAGTATTTT.

This clonotype occurred many times. The rearrangement joins TRBV6-5 to TRBJ2-3; perhaps TRBD2 as D (6 bases). The CDR3 contains 15 residues. Trimming stripped 0 bases from V and 6 bases from J, with 13 bases between. Germline V CDR1 and CDR2: MNHEY, SVGAGI. The CDR3 reads CASSYSMGGSDTQYF. The CDR3 bases are TGTGCCAGCAGTTACTCGATGGGAGGCTCCGATACGCAGTATTTT.

This clonotype has at least ten counts. V usage is TRBV30 and J usage is TRBJ1-6, with 9 nucleotides matching TRBD1. The CDR3 spans 16 residues. The J segment lost 7 bases and the V segment lost 2 bases, leaving 9 bases of the junction unmatched. CDR1 is GTSNPN, CDR2 SVGIG, per germline (reference sequence). The DNA of the CDR3 is TGTGCCTGGAGTAAACAGGGGGCTGTGAAGAATTCACCCCTCCACTTT. This sequence encodes CAWSKQGAVKNSPLHF.

The J gene is TRBJ2-7, the V gene TRBV5-1, with 8 bases lining up with TRBD2. Germline V gives CDR1 SGHRS, CDR2 YFSETQ. V was clipped by 0 bases and J by 7 bases; unmatched bases: 9. The CDR3 consists of 15 residues. Written as DNA, the CDR3 is TGCGCCAGCAGCTTGGAACCAGCGGGGGAGGGGGAGCAGTACTTC. Protein: CASSLEPAGEGEQYF.

Only a few counts were recorded for this clonotype. The chain carries TRBV6-1 and TRBJ2-2; D is ambiguous. In germline, CDR1 is MNHNS, CDR2 SASEGT. The CDR3 spans 13 residues. V dropped 6 bases and J dropped 0 bases, with 5 bases sitting between them. The CDR3 is CASRIPNTGELFF. Here the CDR3 DNA reads TGTGCCAGCAGGATTCCGAACACCGGGGAGCTGTTTTTT.

There are many counts of this clonotype. CDR3 bases: TGTGCCAGCAGCAACACGGGCTACCGTTCCGAGCAGTACTTC. This encodes CASSNTGYRSEQYF. The chain couples TRBV5-5 to TRBJ2-7; D gene unclear. The CDR3 loop spans 14 amino acids. Trimming left V 4 bases short and J 6 bases short, with 17 bases between. The germline V gene encodes CDR1 SGHKS and CDR2 YYEKEE (reference sequence).

This clonotype was counted a few times. The rearrangement joins TRBV5-6 to TRBJ2-7; D perhaps matches TRBD1 (6 bases). V was cut by 5 bases and J by 0 bases, with 15 bases left in between. This CDR3 comprises 15 residues. The germline V gene has CDR1 SGHDT and CDR2 YYEEEE. CDR3 sequence (DNA): TGTGCCAGCAGTTCCAGACAGGCGTACTCCTACGAGCAGTACTTC. Protein sequence: CASSSRQAYSYEQYF.

This clonotype was detected ten times or more. The chain recombines TRBV20-1 with TRBJ2-7; perhaps D is TRBD1 or TRBD2 (5 bases each). The CDR3 runs to 13 residues. CDR1 is DFQATT, CDR2 SNEGSKA, per germline (reference sequence). V lost 4 bases and J 3 bases, leaving 13 bases between the germline ends. Written as DNA, the CDR3 is TGCAGTGCTACCGGGACGGGGATCTACGAGCAGTACTTC. This gives the protein CSATGTGIYEQYF.

This clonotype was seen repeatedly, ten times or more. CDR3 DNA sequence: TGTGCCAGCAGTTTACAGGGGGGACAGCCCCAGCATTTT. This gives the protein CASSLQGGQPQHF. The chain combines TRBV12-3 or TRBV12-4 with TRBJ1-5; 7 bases agree with TRBD1. J gave up 7 bases and V 2 bases, and 2 bases lay outside the gene matches. The CDR3 is made up of 13 amino acids.

In this sample, this clonotype turned up many times. This chain uses TRBV5-1 with TRBJ2-3, with a possible D match to TRBD1 (5 bases). There are 14 residues in the CDR3. V gave up 4 bases and J gave up 0 bases, with 9 bases separating them. Looked up from germline, CDR1 is SGHRS and CDR2 is YFSETQ. DNA of the CDR3: TGCGCCAGCAGCGGGGCGGATAGCACAGATACGCAGTATTTT. Residues: CASSGADSTDTQYF.

The chain has TRBV10-3 and TRBJ2-1; D possibly corresponds to TRBD1 (6 bases). This CDR3 has 14 amino acids. Trimming took 3 bases from V and 4 from J, leaving 10 bases between them. Germline V gene sequence: CDR1 ENHRY, CDR2 SYGVKD. CDR3: CAISDEGEYNEQFF. The CDR3 DNA follows: TGTGCCATCAGTGATGAGGGGGAATACAATGAGCAGTTCTTC.

This clonotype has at least ten counts. The V and J genes are TRBV6-5 and TRBJ2-1; D is possibly TRBD1 (6 bases). The CDR3 covers 15 residues. Germline-derived CDR1 and CDR2 are MNHEY and SVGAGI. Trimming shortened V by 2 bases and J by 4 bases, and 12 bases separated the two germline ends. This CDR3 reads CASSYTGTPYNEQFF. The CDR3 DNA follows: TGTGCCAGCAGTTACACCGGGACACCTTACAATGAGCAGTTCTTC.

As concerns this clonotype: A much larger clone sits a single nucleotide away, making a read error possible. The gene calls are TRBV28 and TRBJ2-5; D tentatively fits TRBD1 or TRBD2 (5 bases each). The CDR3 covers 15 residues. Germline V gives CDR1 MDHEN, CDR2 SYDVKM. The DNA of the CDR3 is TGTGTCAGCAGTTTATTCGGGGCTTACCAAGAGACCCAGTACTTC. This sequence encodes CVSSLFGAYQETQYF.

This clonotype was seen ten or more times. This sequence joins TRBV20-1 and TRBJ1-5; D not certain. CDR1 and CDR2 (germline): DFQATT, SNEGSKA (reference sequence). V lost 1 base and J 3 bases, leaving 7 bases between the germline ends. The CDR3 totals 13 residues. In DNA form, the CDR3 reads TGCAGTGCTAGAGGGAACGACAATCAGCCCCAGCATTTT. Amino acids: CSARGNDNQPQHF.

This clonotype was counted many times. This sequence joins TRBV6-1 and TRBJ2-6; a possible D gene is TRBD1 (6 bases). Deletions cut 6 bases from V and 2 bases from J, with 14 bases between. Germline assignment: CDR1 MNHNS and CDR2 SASEGT. This CDR3 comprises 16 residues. The CDR3 loop reads CASSTGLTAGANVLTF. The CDR3 nucleotides are TGTGCCAGCAGCACAGGGTTAACTGCTGGGGCCAACGTCCTGACTTTC.

Worth noting for this clonotype: A far larger clone is just one base off, so this is likely a read error. Likely a read error: the CDR3 ends without its conserved phenylalanine or tryptophan. The chain uses TRBV5-1 and TRBJ2-3; D may be TRBD1 (6 bases). The germline gives CDR1 SGHRS, CDR2 YFSETQ. The CDR3 runs to 15 residues. DNA for the CDR3: TGTGCCAGCAGCTTAGGACAGCAATTCACAGATACGCAGTATCTT. Its translation is CASSLGQQFTDTQYL.

The chain has TRBV6-1 and TRBJ2-5; 10 positions match TRBD2. Germline assignment: CDR1 MNHNS and CDR2 SASEGT. This CDR3 has 15 residues. V lost 5 bases and J lost 5; bases outside the gene matches: 8. The DNA of the CDR3 is TGTGCCAGCAGTCAGCGGGGGGGCCGGTATGAGACCCAGTACTTC. Protein: CASSQRGGRYETQYF.